This entry concerns a single T cell receptor beta chain. Its antigen remains unidentified. Participants comprised healthy donors of bone marrow. CDR3 length equals 13 residues. The germline gives CDR1 MNHEY, CDR2 SMNVEV (reference sequence). V shed 5 bases and J shed 5 bases, with 12 bases lying between them. The record originates from a study of cytomegalovirus exposure and HLA in healthy donors. Study-level points and caveats: HLA alleles showed associations with 15,000 to 20,000 TCR beta sequences in a later analysis, at a 0.05 false discovery rate. The HLA-A and HLA-B alleles of most subjects were reportedly predicted accurately from TCR beta sequences.

Researchers ran the PCR with 60 Vbeta and 13 Jbeta primers. Clones were read by immunoSEQ multiplex PCR, and TCRdb kept only the in-frame ones, dropping some. The sample has about 130,000 clones; around 70% are singletons. J is TRBJ2-5 and V is TRBV27, with D unresolved. This clonotype was sampled from a man aged 25 to 40 in good health and CMV-seropositive. The sample taken for sequencing was PBMCs. CDR3 loop: CASSPNEEETQYF. Written as DNA, the CDR3 is TGTGCCAGCAGTCCGAACGAAGAGGAGACCCAGTACTTC.